This T cell receptor beta chain was found in a study of blood T cell repertoires in COVID-19. Germline CDR1 SGHNT, CDR2 YENEEA. CDR3 length equals 13 residues. V shed 5 bases, J shed 11 bases, and the junction held 7 bases outside the gene matches. Sequenced by immunoSEQ multiplex PCR; TCRdb stores in-frame clones only, minus some. The sample yields around 60,000 clones, approximately 82% seen once. The sequenced material came from peripheral blood. The sequence derives from a woman aged 80 or over with acute or convalescent COVID-19. The J gene is TRBJ1-1, the V gene TRBV11-3; 11 bases are a match to TRBD1. The CDR3, as DNA: TGTGCCAGCAGCCGGGACAGGGGGAGTGAGGCTTTCTTT. Residues: CASSRDRGSEAFF. Full variable domain (remainder filled in from reference TRBV11-3 and TRBJ1-1): EAGVVQSPRYKIIEKKQPVAFWCNPISGHNTLYWYLQNLGQGPELLIRYENEEAVDDSQLPKDRFSAERLKGVDSTLKIQPAELGDSAVYLCASSRDRGSEAFFGQGTRLTVV.